There are a few counts of the clone carrying this T cell receptor beta chain. The data stem from a study of blood T cells in healthy people across ages. Study as a whole: About one barcoded TCR beta cDNA was captured per two T cells.

The germline V gene encodes CDR1 SGHRS and CDR2 YFSETQ. The CDR3 runs 14 residues. Trimming removed 4 bases at V and 4 bases at J, with 13 bases between. A second about 7 to 11 cycle PCR used barcoded and J-beta primers. TCRdb independently ran MiXCR on the 5' RACE reads; one entry per CDR3 protein. The sample yields about 830,000 distinct CDR3 sequences, 60% to 80% seen once. The chain uses TRBV5-1 and TRBJ2-3; the D gene could be TRBD1 or TRBD2 (5 bases each). The material sequenced was blood. The clonotype comes from a man aged 30 to 39 in good health. The CDR3: CASSLGDGADTQYF. In DNA, the CDR3 is TGCGCCAGCAGCCTGGGGGACGGGGCAGATACGCAGTATTTT.